This is a list of T cell receptor beta chains from one sample in a study of T-cell memory formation after mild COVID-19. TCRdb re-called the 5' RACE reads through MiXCR, storing one row per CDR3 protein. The sample holds around 110,000 distinct CDR3 sequences, about a sixth seen once. The sample consisted of PBMCs or a T cell subset sorted from them (not recorded which). The receptor set was obtained from an adult woman who had mild COVID-19 (a few samples of this study predate the infection). Cell type and time point are not known. Each CDR3 is given with its conserved first and last residue. Each record gives: D gene, V gene, CDR3 protein. A D gene is named only where the DNA matches it firmly.

- TRBV5-1 CASSLARTTYEQYF
- TRBV12-3/TRBV12-4 CASSLSGELFF
- TRBV6-5 CASSYQVPGQLPGNTEAFF
TRBD2 TRBV7-9 CASSLWTSGPDTQYF
- TRBV19 CASSMGPGKGLGQPQHF
- TRBV11-1 CASRFRGTYSYEQYF
- TRBV7-9 CASSLAGNEAFF
- TRBV29-1 CSVEGPVNEQFF
- TRBV7-9 CASPLGSSYNEQFF
- TRBV7-9 CASSFKGGPNTEAFF
TRBD1 TRBV13 CASSLGSQGTGSYNEQFF
TRBD2 TRBV4-3 CASSQGREGRYEQYF
- TRBV27 CASSLMPGPYGYTF
- TRBV12-3/TRBV12-4 CASSLWGGAVDTQYF
- TRBV25-1 CASKLDGGAAEAFF
- TRBV10-3 CAISRPVYNEQFF
- TRBV24-1 CATSSSSILDTDTQYF
- TRBV7-9 CASSSTEYNEQFF
- TRBV14 CASSQDSTRRLF
TRBD2 TRBV5-1 CASSLYGGSLYEQYF